These 25 T cell receptor beta chains were all obtained from the same sample, sequenced in a study of blood T cell repertoires in COVID-19. Sequencing was performed with immunoSEQ multiplex PCR; in TCRdb, only in-frame clones are kept and a portion is missing. The table shows 100,000 to 150,000 clones, with approximately 84% occurring only once. The sample comprised peripheral blood. The receptor set was obtained from a woman older than 75 with acute or convalescent COVID-19.

The chain couples TRBV5-4 to TRBJ1-4, with D maybe TRBD1 (5 bases). Germline V gene lookup returns CDR1 SGHNT and CDR2 YYREEE (reference sequence). Trimming cost V 2 bases and J 7 bases, with 12 bases left between them. The length of the CDR3 is 14 residues. Here the CDR3 DNA reads TGTGCCAGCAGCTTTAAGGGGAGGGGTGAAAAACTGTTTTTT. Amino acid sequence: CASSFKGRGEKLFF.

The chain employs TRBV6-5 and TRBJ2-3; D is possibly TRBD1 (5 bases). The ends were cut back, 0 bases at V and 3 bases at J, with 10 bases in the middle. Per the germline V gene, CDR1 is MNHEY and CDR2 is SVGAGI. There are 15 residues in the CDR3. CDR3 protein: CASSYSSRVTDTQYF. In nucleotides, the CDR3 is TGTGCCAGCAGTTACTCCTCCAGGGTAACAGATACGCAGTATTTT.

With respect to this clone: This CDR3 is also generated by other DNA sequences in the sample. The chain uses TRBV29-1 and TRBJ1-2, with D perhaps matching TRBD1 (6 bases). V was shortened by 4 bases and J by 7 bases, with 16 bases between the two germline ends. CDR3 size: 13 residues. Germline V lookup: CDR1 SQVTM, CDR2 ANQGSEA. As DNA, the CDR3 is TGCAGCGTTGGGGTAGCGGGGGCGGGTGGCTACACCTTC. Encoded protein: CSVGVAGAGGYTF.

This clone was found a few times. The chain has TRBV7-9 and TRBJ2-7; TRBD2 matches 14 bases. Germline V lookup: CDR1 SEHNR, CDR2 FQNEAQ (reference sequence). V shed 3 bases and J 5 bases; nucleotides not matched to a gene: 6. This CDR3 contains 16 residues. DNA for the CDR3: TGTGCCAGCAGCTTCCCAGGACTAGCGGGAGGCAACGAGCAGTACTTC. This encodes CASSFPGLAGGNEQYF.

This chain uses TRBV7-6 with TRBJ2-3, with 10 bases matching TRBD1. Trimming cost V 5 bases and J 5 bases; bases outside gene matches: 16. CDR1 is SGHVS, CDR2 FNYEAQ, per germline. This CDR3 region has 18 residues. In DNA, the CDR3 is TGTGCCAGCAGCCTGCCGGGCCCCGGGACAGGGGAGGTAGATACGCAGTATTTT. Its translation is CASSLPGPGTGEVDTQYF.

In this sample, this clone turned up once. The gene calls are TRBV19 and TRBJ1-1; D may be TRBD1 (5 bases). The CDR3 is 14 amino acids. Per germline, CDR1 LNHDA and CDR2 SQIVND (reference sequence). Trimming cost V 7 bases and J 5 bases, with 17 bases left between them. The CDR3 DNA reads as TGTGCCAGTACCCTAAGGGGCCCTAAAACTGAAGCTTTCTTT. This codes for CASTLRGPKTEAFF.

This chain connects TRBV2 to TRBJ2-3; 9 bases match TRBD2. Germline CDR1 and CDR2: SNHLY and FYNNEI. The CDR3 is made up of 15 amino acids. The V segment lost 5 bases and the J segment 2 bases; nucleotides outside the gene matches: 5. This chain's CDR3 is CASSPLAGITDTQYF. The CDR3 DNA reads TGTGCCAGCAGTCCCCTAGCGGGAATCACAGATACGCAGTATTTT. The full variable domain, rest sourced from reference TRBV2 and TRBJ2-3, is EPEVTQTPSHQVTQMGQEVILRCVPISNHLYFYWYRQILGQKVEFLVSFYNNEISEKSEIFDDQFSVERPDGSNFTLKIRSTKLEDSAMYFCASSPLAGITDTQYFGPGTRLTVL.

This chain links TRBV6-5 with TRBJ2-5; 9 bases line up with TRBD1. Unmatched junction bases numbered 6, after V lost 5 bases and J lost 2 bases. CDR3 length equals 15 residues. Germline assignment: CDR1 MNHEY and CDR2 SVGAGI. CDR3 region: CASSRQGGRQETQYF. Here the CDR3 DNA reads TGTGCCAGCAGTCGACAGGGGGGGAGGCAAGAGACCCAGTACTTC.

The chain is built from TRBV7-2 and TRBJ2-7, with D perhaps matching TRBD1 (5 bases). Trimming shortened V by 3 bases and J by 0 bases, and 12 bases separated the two germline ends. Germline assignment: CDR1 SGHTA and CDR2 FQGNSA. The CDR3 covers 15 residues. For the CDR3, the DNA is TGTGCCAGCAGCTTCTGGGGCGGAATCTCCTACGAGCAGTACTTC. Protein product: CASSFWGGISYEQYF.

The genes are TRBV18 and TRBJ2-3; 11 nucleotides line up with TRBD2. From germline, CDR1 is KGHSH and CDR2 LQKENI. The V gene end was trimmed by 1 base and the J gene end by 0 bases; junction bases not matched to a gene: 0. The CDR3 runs to 16 residues. This CDR3 reads CASSPRTSGSTDTQYF. The DNA of the CDR3 is TGTGCCAGCTCACCACGGACTAGCGGGAGCACAGATACGCAGTATTTT.

This chain connects TRBV6-5 to TRBJ2-3, with TRBD1 matching 8 bases. CDR1 MNHEY and CDR2 SVGAGI come from the germline V gene. Germline trimming cut 6 bases from V and 3 bases from J; bases unmatched to any gene: 5. The CDR3 totals 14 residues. CDR3 in DNA: TGTGCCAGCAGGCCAGGGGGCCGTACAGATACGCAGTATTTT. Protein product: CASRPGGRTDTQYF.

This clone was detected only a few times. The chain joins TRBV7-8 to TRBJ2-2, with 7 bases fitting TRBD1. Unmatched junction bases numbered 5, after V lost 0 bases and J lost 7 bases. The CDR3 has 15 amino acids. Germline lookup yields CDR1 SGHVS and CDR2 FQNEAQ. In DNA form, the CDR3 reads TGTGCCAGCAGCTTAGCGGTAGGGGGCAGCGGGGAGCTGTTTTTT. Its protein product is CASSLAVGGSGELFF.

The chain recombines TRBV5-1 with TRBJ1-1; possibly TRBD1 for D (6 bases). Trimming left V 6 bases short and J 1 base short, with 16 bases between. This CDR3 contains 15 residues. CDR1 is SGHRS and CDR2 is YFSETQ in the germline V gene. The CDR3 is CASNSPQGKNTEAFF. The CDR3 bases are TGCGCCAGCAATTCACCACAGGGTAAGAACACTGAAGCTTTCTTT.

The rearrangement joins TRBV6-5 to TRBJ1-5, with D possibly TRBD1 on 5 matching bases. The CDR3 consists of 13 residues. CDR1 is MNHEY and CDR2 is SVGAGI in the germline V gene. V lost 7 bases, J lost 7 bases, and 14 bases lay in between. Here the CDR3 reads CASNPREGQPQHF. The CDR3 DNA sequence: TGTGCCAGCAACCCCAGGGAAGGGCAGCCCCAGCATTTT.

This clone has a single count. The J gene is TRBJ2-7, the V gene TRBV30; 9 bases agree with TRBD2. Looked up from germline, CDR1 is GTSNPN and CDR2 is SVGIG (reference sequence). V dropped 0 bases and J dropped 5; count of bases not matched to a gene: 8. The CDR3 has 15 residues. The CDR3 reads CAWSVRGTSNNEQYF. CDR3 DNA sequence: TGTGCCTGGAGTGTACGGGGGACTAGCAATAACGAGCAGTACTTC.

This clone appeared a single time. The chain links TRBV7-9 to TRBJ2-1; TRBD2 matches 11 bases. The CDR3 extends over 16 amino acids. Germline lookup yields CDR1 SEHNR and CDR2 FQNEAQ (reference sequence). Unmatched junction bases numbered 9, after V lost 1 base and J lost 10 bases. CDR3 residues: CASSLVSAGTSGEQFF. CDR3 nucleotides: TGTGCCAGCAGCTTAGTCTCCGCGGGGACTAGCGGAGAGCAGTTCTTC.

The genes are TRBV7-9 and TRBJ2-3, with D unresolved. The germline gives CDR1 SEHNR, CDR2 FQNEAQ (reference sequence). This CDR3 has 11 amino acids. The V end lost 5 bases, the J end lost 4 bases, and 4 bases lay between the germline ends. CDR3 bases: TGTGCCAGCAGCCCGGCAGATACGCAGTATTTT. It yields the protein CASSPADTQYF.

This rearrangement joins TRBV5-1 to TRBJ1-5; D is perhaps TRBD1 (6 bases). The V end lost 1 base, the J end lost 4 bases, and 6 bases lay between the germline ends. Per the germline V gene, CDR1 is SGHRS and CDR2 is YFSETQ. The CDR3 consists of 13 residues. CDR3 residues: CASSLRGNQPQHF. DNA of the CDR3: TGCGCCAGCAGCTTGAGGGGGAATCAGCCCCAGCATTTT. The full variable domain, in which reference TRBV5-1 and TRBJ1-5 provide the parts outside the CDR3, is KAGVTQTPRYLIKTRGQQVTLSCSPISGHRSVSWYQQTPGQGLQFLFEYFSETQRNKGNFPGRFSGRQFSNSRSEMNVSTLELGDSALYLCASSLRGNQPQHFGDGTRLSIL.

J is TRBJ1-2 and V is TRBV30; possibly TRBD1 for D (5 bases). The CDR3 totals 13 residues. CDR1 GTSNPN and CDR2 SVGIG come from the germline V gene (reference sequence). The ends were cut back, 3 bases at V and 4 bases at J, with 12 bases in the middle. The CDR3 DNA follows: TGTGCCTGGAGATTGGGGCTCGGCTATGGCTACACCTTC. Its protein product is CAWRLGLGYGYTF. Drawing the rest from reference TRBV30 and TRBJ1-2, the complete variable domain is SQTIHQWPATLVQPVGSPLSLECTVEGTSNPNLYWYRQAAGRGLQLLFYSVGIGQISSEVPQNLSASRPQDRQFILSSKKLLLSDSGFYLCAWRLGLGYGYTFGSGTRLTVV.

This clone was recorded only once. CDR3 sequence: CASSHGDRSLEAFF. Here the CDR3 DNA reads TGTGCCAGCAGCCATGGGGACAGGAGCCTAGAAGCTTTCTTT. The chain carries TRBV3-1 (or the pseudogene TRBV3-2) and TRBJ1-1, with 8 bases fitting TRBD1. The CDR3 has 14 residues. The germline V gene has CDR1 LGHDT and CDR2 YNNKEL (reference sequence). V shed 3 bases, J shed 8 bases, and the junction held 8 bases outside the gene matches.

This chain links TRBV5-4 with TRBJ2-1; 10 bases map to TRBD2. V lost 4 bases to trimming and J lost 6 bases; unmatched junction nucleotides: 7. The germline V gene has CDR1 SGHNT and CDR2 YYREEE (reference sequence). The CDR3 has 15 amino acids. The CDR3 loop is CASSERTSGSNEQFF. CDR3 bases: TGTGCCAGCAGCGAAAGGACTAGCGGCTCCAATGAGCAGTTCTTC.

This rearrangement joins TRBV5-4 to TRBJ2-3, with 10 positions matching TRBD2. In germline, CDR1 is SGHNT, CDR2 YYREEE (reference sequence). This CDR3 has 14 residues. The V segment lost 0 bases and the J segment 5 bases; nucleotides outside the gene matches: 0. The CDR3, as DNA: TGTGCCAGCAGCTTGGCTAGCGGGGGAGATACGCAGTATTTT. Residues: CASSLASGGDTQYF.

This chain uses TRBV18 with TRBJ2-7; D remains ambiguous. CDR3 length: 13 amino acids. CDR1 and CDR2 from the germline V gene are KGHSH and LQKENI. Deletions cut 0 bases from V and 4 bases from J, with 7 bases between. The CDR3 loop reads CASSPPSRYEQYF. The CDR3 bases are TGTGCCAGCTCACCACCCAGCAGGTACGAGCAGTACTTC.

The CDR3 DNA follows: TGTGCCAGCAGTTCTACCTGGGCGGGAGGATGGCAAGAGACCCAGTACTTC. This gives the protein CASSSTWAGGWQETQYF. The rearrangement joins TRBV7-2 to TRBJ2-5; 8 nucleotides align to TRBD2. V trimming: 6 bases; J trimming: 2 bases; junction bases outside the gene matches: 14. Germline lookup yields CDR1 SGHTA and CDR2 FQGNSA. The CDR3 extends over 17 amino acids. Using reference TRBV7-2 and TRBJ2-5 for the parts outside the CDR3, the full variable domain is GAGVSQSPSNKVTEKGKDVELRCDPISGHTALYWYRQSLGQGLEFLIYFQGNSAPDKSGLPSDRFSAERTGGSVSTLTIQRTQQEDSAVYLCASSSTWAGGWQETQYFGPGTRLLVL.

The chain uses TRBV11-2 and TRBJ1-2, with D tentatively TRBD1 (6 bases). The CDR3 length is 15 residues. Between the trimmed V and J ends, which lost 8 bases and 0 bases, there was a span of 16 bases. Germline lookup yields CDR1 SGHAT and CDR2 FQNNGV. This CDR3 reads CASGLGHQANYGYTF. CDR3 nucleotides: TGTGCCAGCGGCCTGGGACACCAGGCTAACTATGGCTACACCTTC.